This T cell receptor beta chain appears in the sequencing data of a study of blood T cell repertoires in COVID-19. Study-level information: COVID-19 samples from acute and convalescent phases originated in the United States, Italy and Spain. The analysed material was cDNA or gDNA that came from T cells, B-cell-depleted T cells, or PBMCs.

This CDR3 is 16 amino acids long. Germline loops: CDR1 MDHEN, CDR2 SYDVKM. V was trimmed by 6 bases and J by 9 bases, leaving 21 bases between them. Methods used by the authors: It was from reference gene primer amplification that nucleated cell counts were estimated. Assay: immunoSEQ multiplex PCR; the TCRdb copy retains only in-frame clones and omits some. V, J and clone size reflect that table, while D and trimming were determined from the DNA. The sample records more than 110,000 clones, under 85% being singletons. Sequencing input: peripheral blood. The sequence was collected from a woman older than 75 in a cohort sampled during active or convalescent COVID-19. V and J are TRBV28 and TRBJ1-6; maybe TRBD1 (5 bases). The chain's CDR3 is CASRGGVRGSRSPLHF. The DNA of the CDR3 is TGTGCCAGCAGGGGGGGGGTGCGGGGCTCGCGTTCACCCCTCCACTTT.